A single sample is the source of the 19 T cell receptor beta chains below, sequenced in a study of PD-1 blockade in classical Hodgkin lymphoma. Each and every patient relapsed after autologous stem cell transplantation, and patients got differing brentuximab vedotin exposure. Libraries were prepared by immunoSEQ multiplex PCR; TCRdb keeps only in-frame clonotypes and omits some of them. The sample has tens of thousands of clones, about 70% seen once. The sequenced sample was peripheral blood mononuclear cells (PBMCs), obtained before the second cycle of nivolumab. These receptors were taken from a human donor with classical Hodgkin lymphoma.

V and J are TRBV6-6 and TRBJ1-1, with D perhaps matching TRBD1 (5 bases). Trimming stripped 5 bases from V and 10 bases from J, with 14 bases between. CDR1 is MNHNY and CDR2 is SVGAGI in the germline V gene (reference sequence). CDR3 length: 12 residues. DNA for the CDR3: TGTGCCAGCAGTACCTCGGGGGACGGAGCTTTCTTT. This gives the protein CASSTSGDGAFF.

This clone was seen once. V usage is TRBV7-2 and J usage is TRBJ1-1; 8 positions agree with TRBD1. The CDR3 contains 14 residues. Germline V gene sequence: CDR1 SGHTA, CDR2 FQGNSA. The V and J ends lost 7 bases and 4 bases, in that order; junction bases with no gene match: 8. The DNA for the CDR3 is TGTGCCAGCATGCTACAACAGGGGGTCACTGAAGCTTTCTTT. Translated: CASMLQQGVTEAFF.

This sequence joins TRBV10-2 and TRBJ2-5; D is possibly TRBD1 (6 bases). With 4 bases removed from V and 5 bases from J, the gap between germline ends came to 11 bases. The CDR3 spans 13 residues. Germline CDR1 WSHSY, CDR2 SAAADI. CDR3: CASSAQGVETQYF. Written as DNA, the CDR3 is TGCGCCAGCAGTGCACAGGGTGTCGAGACCCAGTACTTC.

V is TRBV6-1 and J is TRBJ1-5; D might be TRBD1 (6 bases). Per germline, CDR1 MNHNS and CDR2 SASEGT. The CDR3 sequence is 15 residues long. V lost 4 bases and J 1 base, leaving 11 bases between the germline ends. CDR3 amino acids: CASSVGGASNQPQHF. DNA of the CDR3: TGTGCCAGCAGTGTAGGGGGGGCAAGCAATCAGCCCCAGCATTTT.

As DNA, the CDR3 is TGTGCCAGCAGTTACTTAGCGAACTCCTACGAGCAGTACTTC. It translates to CASSYLANSYEQYF. V usage is TRBV6-5 and J usage is TRBJ2-7, with D perhaps TRBD2 (5 bases). The CDR3 runs 14 residues. Trimming took 1 base from V and 0 from J, leaving 7 bases between them. Germline CDR1 is MNHEY and CDR2 is SVGAGI.

CDR3 DNA sequence: TGTGCCAGCAGTTTACAGTGGCCTAATGAAAAACTGTTTTTT. Its translation: CASSLQWPNEKLFF. The chain employs TRBV27 and TRBJ1-4, with D unclear. The V gene's germline CDR1 is MNHEY and CDR2 SMNVEV (reference sequence). Trimming left V 2 bases short and J 3 bases short, with 7 bases between. This CDR3 region has 14 residues.

The chain is built from TRBV4-1 and TRBJ1-1; D is ambiguous. Deletions cut 2 bases from V and 6 bases from J, with 10 bases between. CDR3 size: 13 residues. Looked up from germline, CDR1 is MGHRA and CDR2 is YSYEKL. Here the CDR3 DNA reads TGCGCCAGCAGCCAATTTCGTTACGCTGAAGCTTTCTTT. Its protein is CASSQFRYAEAFF.

V usage is TRBV29-1 and J usage is TRBJ1-1; D ambiguous. The CDR3 length is 12 residues. Trimming removed 5 bases at V and 5 bases at J, with 12 bases between. The germline V gene encodes CDR1 SQVTM and CDR2 ANQGSEA. This CDR3 reads CSVSRSGTEAFF. CDR3 bases: TGCAGCGTTTCCCGGTCCGGGACTGAAGCTTTCTTT. The full variable domain, rest sourced from reference TRBV29-1 and TRBJ1-1, is SAVISQKPSRDICQRGTSLTIQCQVDSQVTMMFWYRQQPGQSLTLIATANQGSEATYESGFVIDKFPISRPNLTFSTLTVSNMSPEDSSIYLCSVSRSGTEAFFGQGTRLTVV.

This clone was recorded once. V usage is TRBV9 and J usage is TRBJ2-5; 7 nucleotides align to TRBD2. The germline V gene encodes CDR1 SGDLS and CDR2 YYNGEE. Trimming cost V 4 bases and J 5 bases; bases outside gene matches: 14. The CDR3 consists of 16 residues. The CDR3 sequence: CASSPLGGITVETQYF. The CDR3 DNA reads as TGTGCCAGCAGCCCCTTGGGGGGGATAACAGTCGAGACCCAGTACTTC.

The chain combines TRBV13 with TRBJ1-5; D remains unclear. The CDR3 runs to 15 residues. From germline, CDR1 is PRHDT and CDR2 FYEKMQ (reference sequence). With 0 bases removed from V and 7 bases from J, the gap between germline ends came to 13 bases. CDR3 coding DNA: TGTGCCAGCAGCTTAGGTAGGGTAATGGGACAGCCCCAGCATTTT. Protein product: CASSLGRVMGQPQHF. Drawing the rest from reference TRBV13 and TRBJ1-5, the complete variable domain is AAGVIQSPRHLIKEKRETATLKCYPIPRHDTVYWYQQGPGQDPQFLISFYEKMQSDKGSIPDRFSAQQFSDYHSELNMSSLELGDSALYFCASSLGRVMGQPQHFGDGTRLSIL.

This chain connects TRBV2 to TRBJ2-3; 9 nucleotides align to TRBD1. Germline V gene lookup returns CDR1 SNHLY and CDR2 FYNNEI. Trimming took 4 bases from V and 0 from J; bases not matched to a gene: 2. The CDR3 consists of 15 residues. CDR3 amino acids: CASSADRGSTDTQYF. The CDR3 region has the DNA TGTGCCAGCAGTGCGGACAGGGGAAGCACAGATACGCAGTATTTT.

The chain joins TRBV13 to TRBJ2-7; D is uncertain. Germline V CDR1 and CDR2: PRHDT, FYEKMQ (reference sequence). V was shortened by 0 bases and J by 5 bases, with 14 bases between the two germline ends. This CDR3 contains 15 residues. CDR3 sequence (DNA): TGTGCCAGCAGCTTAGGCGATAACCCGACCCACGAGCAGTACTTC. Amino acid sequence: CASSLGDNPTHEQYF.

This clone was detected only a few times. The chain carries TRBV9 and TRBJ1-3; a possible D gene is TRBD1 (5 bases). V was clipped by 3 bases and J by 3 bases, with 10 bases between them. The CDR3 totals 14 residues. The V gene's germline CDR1 is SGDLS and CDR2 YYNGEE. CDR3 in DNA: TGTGCCAGCAGCGCCGACAGCCATGGAAACACCATATATTTT. This sequence encodes CASSADSHGNTIYF.

This CDR3 reads CASSLVGGTAYEQYF. Written as DNA, the CDR3 is TGTGCCAGCAGCTTAGTCGGAGGGACAGCCTACGAGCAGTACTTC. The gene calls are TRBV7-2 and TRBJ2-7; a possible D gene is TRBD1 (7 bases). There are 15 residues in the CDR3. V lost 1 base and J lost 2, with 12 bases in between. Germline V lookup: CDR1 SGHTA, CDR2 FQGNSA.

This sequence joins TRBV19 and TRBJ1-1, with D perhaps matching TRBD1 (5 bases). The V gene lost 3 bases and the J gene lost 0 bases, with 14 bases spanning the gap. Germline CDR1 and CDR2: LNHDA and SQIVND (reference sequence). The CDR3 runs 16 residues. CDR3 in DNA: TGTGCCAGTAGTATGGGGCAAGTACTTATGAACACTGAAGCTTTCTTT. It translates to CASSMGQVLMNTEAFF.

Judged by abundance, this clone is medium-sized. The V gene is TRBV5-4, the J gene TRBJ1-2; D is unresolved. Germline CDR1 is SGHNT and CDR2 is YYREEE (reference sequence). V lost 3 bases to trimming and J lost 4 bases, with 7 bases between them. CDR3 size: 12 residues. CDR3 DNA sequence: TGTGCCAGCAGCTCAGGATCCTATGGCTACACCTTC. Protein: CASSSGSYGYTF.

The V call is TRBV6-5, the J call TRBJ2-7; 10 bases agree with TRBD1. Trimming removed 6 bases from V and 6 bases from J; junction bases left unmatched: 11. Germline V gives CDR1 MNHEY, CDR2 SVGAGI. The CDR3 is made up of 15 amino acids. CDR3 in DNA: TGTGCCAGCAGGACAACCGGGACAGGGGCTTCCGAGCAGTACTTC. It translates to CASRTTGTGASEQYF.

In regard to this clone: This sample includes further DNA sequences coding for the same CDR3. The rearrangement joins TRBV4-2 to TRBJ2-2; TRBD1 aligns across 10 bases. This CDR3 region has 15 residues. Unmatched junction bases numbered 2, after V lost 6 bases and J lost 1 base. Germline V gene sequence: CDR1 LGHNA, CDR2 YNFKEQ. The CDR3 loop reads CASRGDRGNTGELFF. The CDR3 DNA follows: TGTGCCAGCAGAGGGGACAGGGGGAACACCGGGGAGCTGTTTTTT.

The V call is TRBV4-3, the J call TRBJ2-1; TRBD2 matches at 10 bases. Trimming removed 4 bases from V and 4 bases from J; junction bases left unmatched: 4. The CDR3 runs to 15 residues. Germline values: CDR1 LGHNA, CDR2 YSLEER. The CDR3 here is CASSLGTSEYNEQFF. The CDR3 coding sequence is TGCGCCAGCAGCCTCGGGACTAGCGAGTACAATGAGCAGTTCTTC.